These T cell receptor beta chains were read from a single sample in a study of T cells after yellow fever vaccination. MiXCR, applied by TCRdb to the 5' RACE reads, yields one record per CDR3 protein. The table includes around 500,000 distinct CDR3 sequences, 20% to 25% detected once. The input for sequencing was PBMCs, taken 20 to 25 days after the first yellow fever vaccination. These receptors originate from a man between 18 and 35 years old who received the YFV17D yellow fever vaccine. Both conserved end residues are part of each CDR3.

v_gene,j_gene,CDR3aa
TRBV4-3,TRBJ2-1,CASSQDRVGQGASEQFF
TRBV28,TRBJ2-3,CASSTGTGGTDTQYF
TRBV10-3,TRBJ2-7,CAISLGTGVYEQYF
TRBV20-1,TRBJ2-3,CSVAGGITDTQYF
TRBV20-1,TRBJ2-4,CSARDSRGPGDIQYF
TRBV7-2,TRBJ2-7,CASRANVAYEQYF
TRBV20-1,TRBJ1-5,CSATLQGGNQPQHF
TRBV20-1,TRBJ1-5,CSALQGWGNQPQHF
TRBV12-3/TRBV12-4,TRBJ2-2,CASRYTGGRTGELFF
TRBV6-5,TRBJ1-3,CASSYSPDRSGNTIYF
TRBV20-1,TRBJ1-2,CSAETGEGRGYTF
TRBV5-1,TRBJ2-3,CASSLGKGRSTDTQYF
TRBV7-3,TRBJ2-7,CASSLNSGPSYEQYF
TRBV5-1,TRBJ2-7,CASSADRAVSYEQYF
TRBV21-1,TRBJ2-2,CASSNPTGENTGELFF
TRBV11-2,TRBJ2-3,CASSLESRGGDTQYF
TRBV6-2/TRBV6-3,TRBJ2-1,CASSQLVNEQFF
TRBV11-3,TRBJ2-5,CASSLGLTGGSETQYF
TRBV7-9,TRBJ2-5,CASSFSGGRETQYF
TRBV20-1,TRBJ2-5,CSAIQRETQYF
TRBV11-2,TRBJ2-1,CASSGINRGREQFF
TRBV10-3,TRBJ2-2,CALRSGGNTGELFF
TRBV2,TRBJ2-2,CASLGGTNTGELFF
TRBV7-2,TRBJ1-4,CASSSGQREKLFF
TRBV5-1,TRBJ1-3,CASSLLDSRGTIYF
TRBV7-2,TRBJ2-3,CASSLTLAGGADTQYF
TRBV5-1,TRBJ2-3,CASSSSSSDTQYF
TRBV20-1,TRBJ2-1,CSASWLAGTTGGNEQFF
TRBV5-1,TRBJ2-2,CASSLAAEGDGELFF
TRBV29-1,TRBJ2-5,CSVVLTGMGETQYF
TRBV5-4,TRBJ2-7,CASSANPGTSYEQYF
TRBV7-9,TRBJ1-5,CASSLDGEPHQPQHF
TRBV4-2,TRBJ1-5,CASSQAVKSNQPQHF
TRBV11-1,TRBJ2-5,CASSWGDGDPTIFQETQYF
TRBV3-1,TRBJ2-3,CASSPYGTTTDTQYF
TRBV5-1,TRBJ2-7,CASSLSGTPSGEQYF
TRBV5-4,TRBJ2-2,CASSYETGTGELFF
TRBV12-3/TRBV12-4,TRBJ2-2,CASSWQLNTGELFF
TRBV4-2,TRBJ1-5,CASSQDRSNQPQHF
TRBV3-1,TRBJ2-3,CASSQGYDTQYF
TRBV4-1,TRBJ2-3,CASSQEGQFRTDTQYF
TRBV12-3/TRBV12-4,TRBJ2-1,CASSRTSGAPLEQFF
TRBV4-2,TRBJ2-3,CASSLTSSGGVSTDTQYF
TRBV19,TRBJ1-1,CASSQGQVSEAFF
TRBV11-2,TRBJ1-1,CASSLLIGGAGEAFF
TRBV12-3/TRBV12-4,TRBJ2-5,CASTHRSLETQYF
TRBV4-1,TRBJ2-1,CASSQAGALNEQFF
TRBV7-9,TRBJ2-3,CASSFLPDRGRADTQYF
TRBV7-9,TRBJ2-7,CASISGGEQYF
TRBV4-1,TRBJ2-2,CASSHNTRGGRKYYTGELFF